Below, 8 T cell receptor beta chains from the same sample are listed, as sequenced in a study of radiation and T cells in renal cell carcinoma (dated by TCRdb to 2019 to 2021). The time point label for this specimen denotes: baseline pretreatment blood. This specimen's treatment or condition label, interpreted: 15 Gy SBRT to primary tumor, nephrectomy 4 weeks later. The library was produced with the immunoSEQ multiplex PCR assay. TCRdb provides this immuneACCESS table in a form limited to in-frame rearrangements. Some clones are lacking; in checked studies, under half of them reflect an unresolved V gene, and why the rest are absent is not known. The table for this sample lists roughly 53,000 clones; approximately 83% of them were counted only once. Clones ranked in the top ten supply 25% to 35% of the sample. The material sequenced was blood, taken from a patient whose treatment included radiotherapy and nephrectomy. These receptors were collected from a woman in her 70s with renal cell carcinoma.

The chain is built from TRBV28 and TRBJ2-3; no clear D. The CDR3 length is 11 residues. Per the germline V gene, CDR1 is MDHEN and CDR2 is SYDVKM. V was clipped by 5 bases and J by 5 bases, with 5 bases between them. CDR3 coding DNA: TGTGCCAGCAGTGAAAAAGATACGCAGTATTTT. Translated: CASSEKDTQYF.

V usage is TRBV2 and J usage is TRBJ2-7; 9 nucleotides match TRBD2. CDR3 size: 14 residues. The junction had 4 bases not matched to a gene; V was cut back by 6 bases and J by 1 base. From germline, CDR1 is SNHLY and CDR2 FYNNEI. The CDR3 DNA is TGTGCCAGCAGGGATAGCGGGGGATCCTACGAGCAGTACTTC. It specifies CASRDSGGSYEQYF. The variable domain in full, completed from reference TRBV2 and TRBJ2-7, reads EPEVTQTPSHQVTQMGQEVILRCVPISNHLYFYWYRQILGQKVEFLVSFYNNEISEKSEIFDDQFSVERPDGSNFTLKIRSTKLEDSAMYFCASRDSGGSYEQYFGPGTRLTVT.

The rearrangement uses TRBV7-2 and TRBJ2-4; a weak D match, TRBD2 (6 bases). The V gene's germline CDR1 is SGHTA and CDR2 FQGNSA. V gave up 5 bases and J gave up 2 bases, with 16 bases separating them. There are 16 residues in the CDR3. CDR3 sequence reads: CASSLTIGRPKNIQYF. In DNA form, the CDR3 reads TGTGCCAGCAGCCTGACAATTGGGAGGCCCAAAAACATTCAGTACTTC.

The chain combines TRBV2 with TRBJ2-7, with D unclear. The CDR3 is 11 residues long. Trimming stripped 2 bases from V and 5 bases from J, with 4 bases between. Germline values: CDR1 SNHLY, CDR2 FYNNEI. The CDR3 DNA follows: TGTGCCAGCAGTGAATTTGACGAGCAGTACTTC. As protein: CASSEFDEQYF.

This clone was counted only a few times. The chain joins TRBV2 to TRBJ2-1; 7 nucleotides agree with TRBD2. The CDR3 contains 15 residues. V lost 8 bases and J lost 6; bases outside the gene matches: 13. Per the germline V gene, CDR1 is SNHLY and CDR2 is FYNNEI. This CDR3 is CASGGDSRLGNEQFF. CDR3 nucleotides: TGTGCCAGCGGGGGGGACTCCCGGTTGGGCAATGAGCAGTTCTTC.

As to this clone: One end of the junction does not line up with germline, which may come from a read error. V is TRBV27 and J is TRBJ1-1; D gene uncertain. CDR1 and CDR2 from the germline V gene are MNHEY and SMNVEV (reference sequence). The CDR3 totals 14 residues. Written as DNA, the CDR3 is TGTGCCAGCAGTTTAAATGGGAGGTCGCACAACCTTAACTTT. Translation: CASSLNGRSHNLNF.

The rearrangement joins TRBV19 to TRBJ1-5, with D hard to call. V lost 3 bases, J lost 0 bases, and 9 bases lay in between. CDR3 size: 15 residues. Germline V gene sequence: CDR1 LNHDA, CDR2 SQIVND (reference sequence). The CDR3 loop reads CASSMVADSNQPQHF. The CDR3 DNA is TGTGCCAGTAGTATGGTTGCAGATAGCAATCAGCCCCAGCATTTT.

The chain is built from TRBV2 and TRBJ2-1, with 8 bases lining up with TRBD2. Germline V gene data show CDR1 as SNHLY and CDR2 as FYNNEI. The CDR3 loop spans 15 amino acids. V dropped 2 bases and J dropped 0; count of bases not matched to a gene: 0. CDR3 DNA: TGTGCCAGCAGTGAAAGCGGGAGCTCCTACAATGAGCAGTTCTTC. Its translation: CASSESGSSYNEQFF.